Listed below are T cell receptor beta chains from one sample, sequenced in a study of OX40 agonist ivuxolimab in advanced cancers. The method was immunoSEQ multiplex PCR; TCRdb's version includes in-frame clones alone and lacks a portion of them. The top ten clones hold about 2.5% of a sample with about 76,000 clones, around 87% of them seen once. Specimen: CD4+ or CD8+ T cells sorted from blood, collected in a trial of the OX40 agonist ivuxolimab. The receptor set was obtained from an adult with an advanced solid tumor such as melanoma, head and neck, liver or kidney cancer. Each CDR3 is given with its conserved first and last residue. A D gene is named only where the DNA matches it firmly. Size is omitted from some rows. Given values are once, few, many or a class for expanded clones.

TRBJ2-1 | TRBV28 | NA | NA | CASIRDGGFNEQFF | TGTGCCAGCATCCGGGACGGGGGCTTTAATGAGCAGTTCTTC
TRBJ1-5 | TRBV5-1 | NA | NA | CASSPQGRDQPQHF | TGCGCCAGCAGCCCTCAGGGTAGGGATCAGCCCCAGCATTTT
TRBJ1-3 | TRBV29-1 | NA | NA | CSVDGQRSGNTIYF | TGCAGCGTTGACGGGCAGCGCTCTGGAAACACCATATATTTT
TRBJ1-3 | TRBV2 | NA | NA | CASSGGPGRTGNTIYF | TGTGCCAGCAGCGGGGGTCCAGGCCGGACCGGAAACACCATATATTTT
TRBJ1-2 | TRBV28 | few | TRBD1 | CASSLGTDYGYTF | TGTGCCAGCAGTTTAGGGACAGACTATGGCTACACCTTC
TRBJ1-4 | TRBV19 | NA | TRBD1 | CASSPSWQGASEKLFF | TGTGCCAGTAGTCCATCTTGGCAGGGGGCGAGTGAAAAACTGTTTTTT
TRBJ2-7 | TRBV10-3 | few | NA | CASGDGAAVDEQYF | TGTGCCTCCGGGGATGGGGCGGCAGTGGACGAGCAGTACTTC
TRBJ1-3 | TRBV5-1 | NA | NA | CASSLDGEGNTIYF | TGCGCCAGCAGCTTGGACGGGGAAGGAAACACCATATATTTT
TRBJ1-2 | TRBV7-2 | NA | NA | CASSSLRSFYGYTF | TGTGCCAGCAGCTCATTACGATCTTTCTATGGCTACACCTTC
TRBJ2-1 | TRBV18 | NA | TRBD2 | CASSPGLEAEQFF | TGTGCCAGCTCACCGGGACTAGAGGCTGAGCAGTTCTTC
TRBJ1-1 | TRBV30 | NA | NA | CAWSKAPQVRRAEAFF | TGTGCCTGGAGTAAGGCCCCCCAAGTACGCCGGGCAGAAGCTTTCTTT
TRBJ2-1 | TRBV7-2 | NA | NA | CASGLYNEQFF | TGTGCCAGCGGCCTCTACAATGAGCAGTTCTTC
TRBJ1-1 | TRBV11-3 | NA | NA | CASSVAGGTEAFF | TGTGCCAGCAGCGTGGCGGGGGGCACTGAAGCTTTCTTT
TRBJ1-5 | TRBV25-1 | NA | NA | CASSAGGGRQPQHF | TGTGCCAGCAGTGCTGGGGGCGGAAGGCAGCCCCAGCATTTT
TRBJ1-2 | TRBV5-4 | once | TRBD1 | CASSGDRGFYGYTF | TGTGCCAGCAGCGGGGACAGGGGATTCTATGGCTACACCTTC
TRBJ2-5 | TRBV30 | NA | NA | CAWTSGTETQYF | TGTGCCTGGACCTCAGGGACCGAGACCCAGTACTTC
TRBJ1-1 | TRBV2 | NA | NA | CASSDLGLTEAFF | TGTGCCAGCAGTGATTTGGGTTTGACTGAAGCTTTCTTT
TRBJ2-2 | TRBV9 | NA | TRBD1 | CASSVMGDRNTGELFF | TGTGCCAGCAGCGTAATGGGGGACAGGAACACCGGGGAGCTGTTTTTT
TRBJ1-1 | TRBV18 | NA | TRBD1 | CASSRQGPDTEAFF | TGTGCCAGCTCACGACAGGGGCCTGACACTGAAGCTTTCTTT
TRBJ2-7 | TRBV5-1 | NA | TRBD1 | CASSSDRASLGEQYF | TGCGCCAGCAGCTCCGACAGGGCGAGTTTGGGGGAGCAGTACTTC
TRBJ1-4 | TRBV19 | once | NA | CASPPFRPGHPNEKLFF | TGTGCCAGCCCACCTTTTCGACCGGGACACCCTAATGAAAAACTGTTTTTT
TRBJ1-6 | TRBV9 | NA | NA | CASSVGGHQAGSPLHF | TGTGCCAGCAGCGTAGGGGGACATCAGGCGGGTTCACCCCTCCACTTT
TRBJ1-2 | TRBV12-5 | NA | TRBD1 | CASGLVLDRGLRFSYGYTF | TGTGCTAGTGGTTTGGTTCTAGACAGGGGGCTTAGATTTAGCTATGGCTACACCTTC
TRBJ2-1 | TRBV7-2 | once | TRBD2 | CASSSKLAGAVKSYNEQFF | TGTGCCAGCAGCTCAAAACTAGCGGGGGCCGTAAAGTCATACAATGAGCAGTTCTTC
TRBJ2-1 | TRBV10-3 | NA | NA | CAISEEGQDEQFF | TGTGCCATCAGTGAGGAGGGCCAGGATGAGCAGTTCTTC
TRBJ1-6 | TRBV4-3 | NA | NA | CASSQAEGVRDSPLHF | TGCGCCAGCAGCCAAGCCGAGGGCGTAAGGGATTCACCCCTCCACTTT
TRBJ2-7 | TRBV28 | NA | NA | CASSLLGEYEQYF | TGTGCCAGCAGTTTATTGGGGGAGTACGAGCAGTACTTC
TRBJ1-5 | TRBV7-3 | few | NA | CASSPQGGQPQHF | TGTGCCAGCAGCCCACAAGGGGGTCAGCCCCAGCATTTT